This T cell receptor beta chain comes out of a study of shared clonotypes between healthy human individuals. Study-wide context: Used for every donor were three CD4 naive, three CD4 memory, two CD8 naive and one CD8 memory plate.

The CDR3 runs 14 residues. V dropped 6 bases and J dropped 6 bases, with 17 bases sitting between them. Germline assignment: CDR1 MDHEN and CDR2 SYDVKM. The table came from immunoSEQ multiplex PCR; TCRdb's copy has only in-frame clones and leaves some out. The table shows around 1,000,000 clones, with around three quarters occurring only once. CD45RA-negative memory and CD45RA+ naive subsets were split from the CD4+ cells. The chain couples TRBV28 to TRBJ1-2, with D tentatively TRBD1 (5 bases). The specimen sequenced was memory CD4+ T cells from PBMCs. Described subset: CD45RA-negative fraction. This receptor was obtained from a man aged 18 to 29 in good health. Some clones in this sample may be carry-over from other donors' samples. The CDR3 DNA is TGTGCCAGCAGGCGACACGGGTCGGGGGATGGCTACACCTTC. Protein: CASRRHGSGDGYTF.